This paragraph reports one T cell receptor beta chain. Time point denoted: blood 4 weeks post-SBRT, at nephrectomy. Noted treatment: 15 Gy SBRT to primary tumor, nephrectomy 4 weeks later. The record originates from a study of radiation and T cells in renal cell carcinoma. Data came from immunoSEQ multiplex PCR; TCRdb stores just in-frame clones and leaves some out. The sample has 140,000 to 150,000 clones, 86% seen once. The sequence was obtained from a woman aged 50 to 65 with renal cell carcinoma. The sample was blood, taken from a patient whose treatment included radiotherapy and nephrectomy.

CDR3 coding DNA: TGCGCCAGCAGCCCAGGGCAAGGGGCCTCCTACGAGCAGTACTTC. Encoded protein: CASSPGQGASYEQYF. The chain combines TRBV4-3 with TRBJ2-7, with a possible D match to TRBD1 (5 bases). The CDR3 contains 15 residues. Germline lookup yields CDR1 LGHNA and CDR2 YSLEER. The germline V and J ends were trimmed by 4 bases and 0 bases, with 13 bases remaining between them.